These 12 T cell receptor beta chains came from one sample sequenced in a study of T cell clusters in autoimmune cytopenias (dated 2019 in TCRdb). Sequencer: Illumina MiSeq. Multiplex PCR with a touch-down protocol amplified TRB rearrangements, with the TRB-A and TRB-B primer pools combined in a single tube. TCRdb reprocessed the reads, so every CDR3 protein sequence counts as one entry and DNA is not shown. This sample's table contains 8,000 or so distinct CDR3 sequences. Clones ranked in the top ten supply under 30% of the sample. Each sample's TRB amplification started from 200 to 300 ng of peripheral blood genomic DNA, which corresponds to some 36,000 genome equivalents. The sequencing sample was made of peripheral blood. These receptors were taken from a human donor with an autoimmune cytopenia or autoimmune hepatitis (not recorded which).

The J gene is TRBJ2-7, the V gene TRBV11-2; absent DNA, TCRdb's TRBD1 call cannot be checked. Germline CDR1 and CDR2: SGHAT and FQNNGV. The CDR3 is 14 amino acids. The CDR3 region is CASSLVRGTYEQYF.

The chain carries TRBV30 and TRBJ1-6; TCRdb designates TRBD1, a call that cannot be tested without DNA. There are 13 residues in the CDR3. The germline gives CDR1 GTSNPN, CDR2 SVGIG (reference sequence). The CDR3: CAWGDGNNSPLHF.

The genes are TRBV12-3 or TRBV12-4 and TRBJ1-3. This CDR3 comprises 14 residues. CDR3 region: CASSKTESGNTIYF.

V usage is TRBV11-1 and J usage is TRBJ1-1; TCRdb reports TRBD1, a call that lacks DNA to check it against. The germline CDR1 and CDR2 sequences are SGHAT and FQDESV (reference sequence). CDR3 length: 14 residues. The CDR3 loop reads CASRQKGAWTEAFF.

The rearrangement uses TRBV12-3 or TRBV12-4 and TRBJ1-3; TCRdb gives TRBD1 as the D gene, but with no DNA this cannot be confirmed. This CDR3 region has 16 residues. CDR3 protein: CASSSSWTGSGNTIYF.

J is TRBJ1-2 and V is TRBV28; TCRdb reports TRBD1, a call that lacks DNA to check it against. The CDR3 length is 14 residues. Germline assignment: CDR1 MDHEN and CDR2 SYDVKM. The CDR3 loop reads CASSLRARGYGYTF.

This chain uses TRBV7-6 with TRBJ2-2. This CDR3 comprises 14 residues. Germline CDR1 and CDR2: SGHVS and FNYEAQ. The CDR3 spells CASSPTVGTGELFF. Together with reference TRBV7-6 and TRBJ2-2, the CDR3 gives the full variable domain: GAGVSQSPRYKVTKRGQDVALRCDPISGHVSLYWYRQALGQGPEFLTYFNYEAQQDKSGLPNDRFSAERPEGSISTLTIQRTEQRDSAMYRCASSPTVGTGELFFGEGSRLTVL.

V gene TRBV7-2 combines with J gene TRBJ1-1. The CDR3 contains 12 residues. Germline loops: CDR1 SGHTA, CDR2 FQGNSA. The CDR3 spells CASSFSSTEAFF.

The V gene is TRBV30, the J gene TRBJ1-2; TCRdb proposes TRBD1, but this gene call is untestable without DNA. Germline CDR1 and CDR2: GTSNPN and SVGIG (reference sequence). This CDR3 comprises 12 residues. The CDR3 loop is CAWSPDRVGYTF.

The V and J genes are TRBV5-6 and TRBJ2-2; TCRdb designates TRBD2, a call that cannot be tested without DNA. This CDR3 is built from 18 residues. CDR1 and CDR2 from the germline V gene are SGHDT and YYEEEE. The CDR3 here is CASSPGLGSGRNTGELFF.

The chain couples TRBV27 to TRBJ2-7; lacking DNA, the TRBD2 call made by TCRdb goes unchecked. Germline V gives CDR1 MNHEY, CDR2 SMNVEV (reference sequence). The length of the CDR3 is 17 residues. CDR3 region: CASSLTGERAGAYEQYF.

Its frequency marks this clonotype as medium-sized. CDR3 in amino acids: CATSRDPAEQYF. The chain combines TRBV15 with TRBJ2-7; without DNA, the TCRdb call of TRBD2 cannot be checked. The CDR3 loop spans 12 amino acids. Germline lookup yields CDR1 LNHNV and CDR2 YYDKDF (reference sequence).